These 17 T cell receptor beta chains originate from one sample sequenced in a study of blood T cell repertoires in COVID-19. Produced via immunoSEQ multiplex PCR; TCRdb's table is partial and in-frame only. This table holds about 220,000 clones, 80% to 90% found once. Material for sequencing was peripheral blood. The receptors shown here come from a woman in her sixties who had recovered from COVID-19.

The chain combines TRBV29-1 with TRBJ1-4; possible D gene TRBD1, 5 bases. CDR1 SQVTM and CDR2 ANQGSEA come from the germline V gene. The germline V and J ends were trimmed by 3 bases and 0 bases, with 8 bases remaining between them. This CDR3 spans 14 amino acids. The chain's CDR3 is CSVDRVATNEKLFF. In DNA, the CDR3 is TGCAGCGTTGACAGGGTAGCAACTAATGAAAAACTGTTTTTT.

This clone showed up just once. The chain has TRBV5-6 and TRBJ2-5; TRBD2 matches at 9 bases. Germline values: CDR1 SGHDT, CDR2 YYEEEE. V gave up 0 bases and J gave up 7 bases; unmatched junction bases: 7. The CDR3 length is 15 residues. This CDR3 is CASSLVVAGAGTQYF. Here the CDR3 DNA reads TGTGCCAGCAGCTTGGTGGTAGCGGGGGCCGGGACCCAGTACTTC.

This clone was seen a few times. This sequence joins TRBV5-1 and TRBJ2-3, with no clear D. The ends were cut back, 0 bases at V and 5 bases at J, with 4 bases in the middle. The CDR3 consists of 12 residues. The germline V gene has CDR1 SGHRS and CDR2 YFSETQ. The CDR3 DNA is TGCGCCAGCAGCTTGGATCTAGATACGCAGTATTTT. Translating it yields CASSLDLDTQYF.

The chain uses TRBV12-3 or TRBV12-4 and TRBJ2-3; D unresolved. The CDR3 spans 13 residues. V shed 7 bases and J shed 0 bases, with 8 bases lying between them. The CDR3 region is CASTQASTDTQYF. The CDR3 nucleotides are TGTGCCAGCACCCAAGCTAGCACAGATACGCAGTATTTT.

This rearrangement joins TRBV10-3 to TRBJ1-2; no reliable D call. Trimming removed 5 bases at V and 5 bases at J, with 15 bases between. The germline V gene has CDR1 ENHRY and CDR2 SYGVKD. The CDR3 runs to 14 residues. CDR3 DNA: TGTGCCATCAGTTCCAACGGGGTTGATTATGGCTACACCTTC. As protein: CAISSNGVDYGYTF.

V is TRBV3-1 (or the pseudogene TRBV3-2) and J is TRBJ2-3, with D tentatively TRBD2 (6 bases). The CDR3 runs to 13 residues. The V end was cut by 1 base, the J end by 4 bases, with 6 bases between. CDR1 and CDR2 from the germline V gene are LGHDT and YNNKEL (reference sequence). The CDR3 DNA follows: TGTGCCAGCAGCCAAGGGGGGGCAGATACGCAGTATTTT. This encodes CASSQGGADTQYF.

V gene TRBV10-3 combines with J gene TRBJ2-7; 8 nucleotides match TRBD1. Trimming cost V 6 bases and J 6 bases; bases outside gene matches: 7. In germline, CDR1 is ENHRY, CDR2 SYGVKD. The CDR3 contains 13 residues. CDR3 loop: CAIRAGQGVEQYF. CDR3 in DNA: TGTGCCATCAGGGCCGGACAGGGTGTCGAGCAGTACTTC.

The CDR3 nucleotides are TGCGCCAGCAGCTTAGGCGGGGGGGAAGTGAATGAGCAGTTCTTC. It encodes CASSLGGGEVNEQFF. The chain recombines TRBV5-1 with TRBJ2-1; 9 bases fit TRBD2. The CDR3 totals 15 residues. CDR1 and CDR2 from the germline V gene are SGHRS and YFSETQ. The V gene end was trimmed by 2 bases and the J gene end by 7 bases; junction bases not matched to a gene: 7. The entire variable domain, with the rest obtained from reference TRBV5-1 and TRBJ2-1, is as follows: KAGVTQTPRYLIKTRGQQVTLSCSPISGHRSVSWYQQTPGQGLQFLFEYFSETQRNKGNFPGRFSGRQFSNSRSEMNVSTLELGDSALYLCASSLGGGEVNEQFFGPGTRLTVL.

V usage is TRBV11-1 and J usage is TRBJ2-3, with D hard to call. The ends were cut back, 5 bases at V and 4 bases at J, with 10 bases in the middle. CDR1 SGHAT and CDR2 FQDESV come from the germline V gene (reference sequence). The CDR3 consists of 13 residues. The CDR3: CASSRVFADTQYF. CDR3 nucleotide sequence: TGTGCCAGCAGCCGGGTCTTCGCAGATACGCAGTATTTT.

V gene TRBV5-4 combines with J gene TRBJ1-3; D might be TRBD1 (5 bases). Germline-derived CDR1 and CDR2 are SGHNT and YYREEE (reference sequence). This CDR3 comprises 14 residues. The germline V and J ends were trimmed by 4 bases and 0 bases, with 8 bases remaining between them. The CDR3 DNA reads TGTGCCAGCAGCAAGGGGCCCTCTGGAAACACCATATATTTT. This gives the protein CASSKGPSGNTIYF. The complete variable domain, with remaining parts taken from reference TRBV5-4 and TRBJ1-3, reads ETGVTQSPTHLIKTRGQQVTLRCSSQSGHNTVSWYQQALGQGPQFIFQYYREEENGRGNFPPRFSGLQFPNYSSELNVNALELDDSALYLCASSKGPSGNTIYFGEGSWLTVV.

V and J are TRBV7-3 and TRBJ2-3, with 10 bases identical to TRBD2. The CDR3 length is 15 residues. Germline V CDR1 and CDR2: SGHTA, FQGTGA. V lost 3 bases to trimming and J lost 6 bases; unmatched junction nucleotides: 6. The CDR3: CASSLSGGAGDTQYF. The DNA for the CDR3 is TGTGCCAGCAGCTTGAGCGGGGGGGCAGGTGATACGCAGTATTTT.

The chain recombines TRBV27 with TRBJ2-7; no clear D. Per the germline V gene, CDR1 is MNHEY and CDR2 is SMNVEV (reference sequence). CDR3 length equals 13 residues. V shed 4 bases and J shed 2 bases, with 9 bases lying between them. The CDR3 sequence is CASSYRRPYEQYF. For the CDR3, the DNA is TGTGCCAGCAGTTACAGACGGCCCTACGAGCAGTACTTC.

V is TRBV5-4 and J is TRBJ2-3; 7 positions match TRBD1. The CDR3 sequence is 17 residues long. Germline assignment: CDR1 SGHNT and CDR2 YYREEE (reference sequence). J was trimmed by 1 base and V by 2 bases; bases with no gene match: 10. The CDR3 coding sequence is TGTGCCAGCAGCTTAGACCTTCGGGACAGAGGCACAGATACGCAGTATTTT. It codes for CASSLDLRDRGTDTQYF.

V gene TRBV6-5 combines with J gene TRBJ2-7; the match to TRBD2 covers 11 bases. This CDR3 is 16 amino acids long. The V gene's germline CDR1 is MNHEY and CDR2 SVGAGI. Trimming at V came to 4 bases and at J to 0 bases, leaving 5 bases not matched to a gene. The CDR3 nucleotides are TGTGCCAGCAGTTCCCTAGCGGGGGGACACTCCTACGAGCAGTACTTC. Its protein is CASSSLAGGHSYEQYF.

This rearrangement joins TRBV2 to TRBJ2-7; D perhaps matches TRBD2 (6 bases). Trimming shortened V by 3 bases and J by 6 bases, and 6 bases separated the two germline ends. Germline V gene sequence: CDR1 SNHLY, CDR2 FYNNEI. This CDR3 has 11 amino acids. The CDR3 bases are TGTGCCAGCAGTGAGGGAGGCGAGCAGTACTTC. Residues: CASSEGGEQYF.

The V call is TRBV11-1, the J call TRBJ1-2; tentatively, D is TRBD1 (6 bases). Trimming stripped 5 bases from V and 3 bases from J, with 13 bases between. CDR1 and CDR2 from the germline V gene are SGHAT and FQDESV (reference sequence). The CDR3 runs to 14 residues. DNA of the CDR3: TGTGCCAGCAGCCCGAGGACAGCAGACTATGGCTACACCTTC. Translation: CASSPRTADYGYTF.

The chain has TRBV7-8 and TRBJ2-7; tentatively, D is TRBD2 (6 bases). Per the germline V gene, CDR1 is SGHVS and CDR2 is FQNEAQ. Between the trimmed V and J ends, which lost 5 bases and 6 bases, there was a span of 26 bases. The CDR3 covers 17 residues. The CDR3 coding sequence is TGTGCCAGCAGCACCCTTCCGGGGGAGGCTATAATTCGCGAGCAGTACTTC. Protein product: CASSTLPGEAIIREQYF. The full variable domain, completed using reference TRBV7-8 and TRBJ2-7, is GAGVSQSPRYKVAKRGQDVALRCDPISGHVSLFWYQQALGQGPEFLTYFQNEAQLDKSGLPSDRFFAERPEGSVSTLKIQRTQQEDSAVYLCASSTLPGEAIIREQYFGPGTRLTVT.